This T cell receptor beta chain was obtained from a study of CD8 T cells in ankylosing spondylitis. Notes on the study in general: Characteristic of ankylosing spondylitis blood, it appeared, was a TCR beta motif comprising roughly 8 highly homologous variants.

In this sample, this clonotype turned up many times. Its antigen is unidentified. TCRdb redid the calling of the 5' RACE reads with MiXCR, one entry per CDR3 protein. The profile shows under 250,000 distinct CDR3 sequences, over 8.5% of them singletons. The V segment lost 6 bases and the J segment 6 bases; nucleotides outside the gene matches: 10. Germline CDR1 reads DFQATT; CDR2 reads SNEGSKA (reference sequence). The CDR3 runs 15 residues. Sequencing was performed on blood, either unsorted or a sorted T cell fraction (not recorded which). The V gene is TRBV20-1, the J gene TRBJ2-7; 14 bases align to TRBD2. The source of this sequence is a male donor with ankylosing spondylitis or in good health (not recorded which). The CDR3 nucleotides are TGCAGTGCACGCGGGACTAGCGGGAGAGAGTCCGAGCAGTACTTC. Its protein product is CSARGTSGRESEQYF.